These 27 T cell receptor beta chains were sequenced from one sample in a study of shared clonotypes between healthy human individuals. TCRdb's copy holds only in-frame clones and misses some; the assay was immunoSEQ multiplex PCR. The sample yields about 580,000 clones, 95% to 98% seen once. Naive CD8 cells, CD45RO-negative and positively selected for CCR7, excluded terminally differentiated effector memory CD45RA+ cells. The sequencing input was naive CD8+ T cells sorted from blood. The receptors stem from a man aged 30-40 years in good health.

The gene calls are TRBV9 and TRBJ1-2; no reliable D call. Trimming took 0 bases from V and 3 from J, leaving 6 bases between them. This CDR3 is 13 amino acids long. Per the germline V gene, CDR1 is SGDLS and CDR2 is YYNGEE. CDR3 residues: CASSVATDYGYTF. In nucleotides, the CDR3 is TGTGCCAGCAGCGTAGCGACGGACTATGGCTACACCTTC.

The chain uses TRBV7-2 and TRBJ2-1; maybe TRBD2 (7 bases). V lost 4 bases, J lost 2 bases, and 18 bases lay in between. In germline, CDR1 is SGHTA, CDR2 FQGNSA. The CDR3 extends over 17 amino acids. Here the CDR3 reads CASSWGGGATPYNEQFF. The CDR3, as DNA: TGTGCCAGCAGCTGGGGGGGCGGGGCAACCCCCTACAATGAGCAGTTCTTC.

This clone was recorded only once. This chain links TRBV5-1 with TRBJ1-2, with TRBD1 matching 9 bases. V lost 5 bases to trimming and J lost 4 bases; unmatched junction nucleotides: 15. The CDR3 consists of 17 residues. The V gene's germline CDR1 is SGHRS and CDR2 YFSETQ. The CDR3 sequence is CASRRQGDGILSYGYTF. For the CDR3, the DNA is TGCGCCAGCAGGAGACAGGGGGATGGCATTTTGTCCTATGGCTACACCTTC.

This rearrangement joins TRBV27 to TRBJ2-7; 7 bases agree with TRBD1. The CDR3 contains 14 residues. With 6 bases clipped from V and 5 bases from J, the junction kept 10 bases outside the gene matches. Per germline, CDR1 MNHEY and CDR2 SMNVEV (reference sequence). CDR3 region: CASRPRGGSDEQYF. In DNA form, the CDR3 reads TGTGCCAGCAGACCCCGAGGGGGCAGCGACGAGCAGTACTTC.

This clone was seen just once. The chain carries TRBV7-8 and TRBJ2-3; 12 bases fit TRBD2. The CDR3 consists of 20 residues. Germline values: CDR1 SGHVS, CDR2 FQNEAQ. V gave up 5 bases and J gave up 3 bases; unmatched junction bases: 18. CDR3 residues: CASSQNPTSGRRSGTDTQYF. Written as DNA, the CDR3 is TGTGCCAGCAGCCAGAATCCGACTAGCGGGAGAAGAAGTGGTACAGATACGCAGTATTTT.

The chain carries TRBV9 and TRBJ1-5; D call uncertain. CDR3 length equals 14 residues. CDR1 SGDLS and CDR2 YYNGEE come from the germline V gene. The ends were cut back, 0 bases at V and 3 bases at J, with 7 bases in the middle. CDR3 region: CASSVGGHNQPQHF. CDR3 nucleotides: TGTGCCAGCAGCGTAGGAGGGCACAATCAGCCCCAGCATTTT.

The genes are TRBV7-9 and TRBJ2-5, with TRBD1 identical over 10 bases. The germline CDR1 and CDR2 sequences are SEHNR and FQNEAQ (reference sequence). V lost 5 bases to trimming and J lost 5 bases; unmatched junction nucleotides: 8. The CDR3 has 15 residues. The CDR3 coding sequence is TGTGCCAGCAGCCTGTGGGACAGGGGAGGGGAGACCCAGTACTTC. It specifies CASSLWDRGGETQYF. The variable domain in full, with the rest retrieved from reference TRBV7-9 and TRBJ2-5, is DTGVSQNPRHKITKRGQNVTFRCDPISEHNRLYWYRQTLGQGPEFLTYFQNEAQLEKSRLLSDRFSAERPKGSFSTLEIQRTEQGDSAMYLCASSLWDRGGETQYFGPGTRLLVL.

The rearrangement uses TRBV9 and TRBJ2-3; weak D call: TRBD1 (5 bases). The germline V gene has CDR1 SGDLS and CDR2 YYNGEE. There are 15 residues in the CDR3. V lost 0 bases, J lost 5 bases, and 13 bases lay in between. This CDR3 is CASSVAPGLGDTQYF. The CDR3 coding sequence is TGTGCCAGCAGCGTAGCGCCAGGGCTGGGAGATACGCAGTATTTT.

The gene calls are TRBV13 and TRBJ1-1, with TRBD1 matching 8 bases. In germline, CDR1 is PRHDT, CDR2 FYEKMQ (reference sequence). CDR3 length: 19 amino acids. After removal of 0 bases from V and 3 bases from J, the junction contained 15 bases not matched to a gene. The CDR3: CASSLGGGYVQGQDTEAFF. DNA for the CDR3: TGTGCCAGCAGCTTAGGAGGGGGATATGTTCAGGGACAGGACACTGAAGCTTTCTTT.

The rearrangement uses TRBV9 and TRBJ2-1; D unresolved. The CDR3 is 15 amino acids. Germline CDR1 is SGDLS and CDR2 is YYNGEE. Between the trimmed V and J ends, which lost 3 bases and 1 base, there was a span of 11 bases. Written as DNA, the CDR3 is TGTGCCAGCAGCGCCGGTGATCTATCCTACAATGAGCAGTTCTTC. This codes for CASSAGDLSYNEQFF. The whole variable domain, filled in from reference TRBV9 and TRBJ2-1, reads DSGVTQTPKHLITATGQRVTLRCSPRSGDLSVYWYQQSLDQGLQFLIQYYNGEERAKGNILERFSAQQFPDLHSELNLSSLELGDSALYFCASSAGDLSYNEQFFGPGTRLTVL.

This chain joins TRBV7-9 and TRBJ1-5, with 8 bases aligning to TRBD1. Trimming at V came to 5 bases and at J to 5 bases, leaving 5 bases not matched to a gene. The length of the CDR3 is 14 residues. Germline assignment: CDR1 SEHNR and CDR2 FQNEAQ (reference sequence). The CDR3 sequence: CASSMTGEDQPQHF. In DNA, the CDR3 is TGTGCCAGCAGCATGACAGGGGAGGATCAGCCCCAGCATTTT.

The chain has TRBV27 and TRBJ2-7, with 7 bases aligning to TRBD2. The germline V gene encodes CDR1 MNHEY and CDR2 SMNVEV (reference sequence). V shed 2 bases and J 1 base; nucleotides not matched to a gene: 5. This CDR3 spans 15 amino acids. The CDR3 DNA follows: TGTGCCAGCAGTTTACGCCTAGCGGAGTCCTACGAGCAGTACTTC. Its translation is CASSLRLAESYEQYF.

The chain has TRBV7-6 and TRBJ2-2; 7 bases agree with TRBD2. Trimming at V came to 6 bases and at J to 2 bases, leaving 9 bases not matched to a gene. Germline values: CDR1 SGHVS, CDR2 FNYEAQ. This CDR3 comprises 16 residues. The CDR3 spells CASRDPSGKNTGELFF. Here the CDR3 DNA reads TGTGCCAGCAGGGATCCTAGCGGTAAAAACACCGGGGAGCTGTTTTTT.

The chain is built from TRBV5-1 and TRBJ2-2; 7 bases fit TRBD1. J lost 0 bases, V lost 3 bases, and 2 bases had no gene match. The V gene's germline CDR1 is SGHRS and CDR2 YFSETQ. This CDR3 has 15 amino acids. For the CDR3, the DNA is TGCGCCAGCAGCTCCGGGACAGCGAACACCGGGGAGCTGTTTTTT. Translation gives CASSSGTANTGELFF.

The chain employs TRBV4-1 and TRBJ1-1; no definite D call. V dropped 1 base and J dropped 6 bases, with 12 bases sitting between them. This CDR3 has 14 amino acids. CDR1 MGHRA and CDR2 YSYEKL come from the germline V gene. The CDR3 protein is CASSQVDATAEAFF. The CDR3 DNA follows: TGCGCCAGCAGCCAAGTAGACGCGACGGCTGAAGCTTTCTTT.

This chain joins TRBV4-1 and TRBJ1-5; no reliable D call. V was shortened by 1 base and J by 3 bases, with 10 bases between the two germline ends. The CDR3 runs to 15 residues. The germline V gene encodes CDR1 MGHRA and CDR2 YSYEKL. This chain's CDR3 is CASSQVGQINQPQHF. As DNA, the CDR3 is TGCGCCAGCAGCCAAGTAGGTCAGATCAATCAGCCCCAGCATTTT.

This chain joins TRBV4-1 and TRBJ2-3; TRBD1 agrees at 8 bases. Germline lookup yields CDR1 MGHRA and CDR2 YSYEKL. Trimming took 4 bases from V and 3 from J; bases not matched to a gene: 6. The CDR3 totals 15 residues. The CDR3 spells CASSPLQGGTDTQYF. DNA for the CDR3: TGCGCCAGCAGCCCCTTACAGGGGGGTACAGATACGCAGTATTTT.

The chain carries TRBV7-9 and TRBJ2-5; D is unresolved. The V gene's germline CDR1 is SEHNR and CDR2 FQNEAQ (reference sequence). This CDR3 has 12 residues. With 5 bases removed from V and 5 bases from J, the gap between germline ends came to 9 bases. The CDR3 here is CASSVDPETQYF. The CDR3 nucleotides are TGTGCCAGCAGCGTCGACCCGGAGACCCAGTACTTC. Variable domain in full (rest from reference TRBV7-9 and TRBJ2-5): DTGVSQNPRHKITKRGQNVTFRCDPISEHNRLYWYRQTLGQGPEFLTYFQNEAQLEKSRLLSDRFSAERPKGSFSTLEIQRTEQGDSAMYLCASSVDPETQYFGPGTRLLVL.

V and J are TRBV6-5 and TRBJ2-7, with TRBD1 as a possible D gene (5 bases). V lost 4 bases to trimming and J lost 0 bases, with 10 bases between them. CDR1 and CDR2 from the germline V gene are MNHEY and SVGAGI. CDR3 size: 14 residues. CDR3 in DNA: TGTGCCAGCAGTTTCCAGACAGCCTCCTACGAGCAGTACTTC. Its translation is CASSFQTASYEQYF.

The chain combines TRBV6-1 with TRBJ1-1; D possibly corresponds to TRBD1 (6 bases). The V and J ends lost 4 bases and 5 bases respectively, with 17 bases between them. Germline CDR1 and CDR2: MNHNS and SASEGT. The CDR3 is made up of 15 amino acids. Here the CDR3 reads CASSGRGGGRTEAFF. CDR3 nucleotide sequence: TGTGCCAGCAGTGGCAGAGGGGGGGGCCGTACTGAAGCTTTCTTT.

This rearrangement joins TRBV6-6 to TRBJ2-7; a possible D gene is TRBD2 (5 bases). Per germline, CDR1 MNHNY and CDR2 SVGAGI (reference sequence). The V end lost 6 bases, the J end lost 6 bases, and 12 bases lay between the germline ends. The length of the CDR3 is 12 residues. Written as DNA, the CDR3 is TGTGCCAGCAGCACCGTGAGGGTCGAGCAGTACTTC. Translated: CASSTVRVEQYF.

This clone was counted only a few times. The chain employs TRBV6-5 and TRBJ2-1; weak D call: TRBD2 (6 bases). CDR1 is MNHEY and CDR2 is SVGAGI in the germline V gene. Trimming stripped 6 bases from V and 7 bases from J, with 13 bases between. The CDR3 loop spans 13 amino acids. CDR3 sequence reads: CASSLLADNEQFF. The CDR3, as DNA: TGTGCCAGCAGCCTCTTAGCGGATAATGAGCAGTTCTTC.

The chain has TRBV27 and TRBJ1-1, with D tentatively TRBD1 (6 bases). V lost 5 bases to trimming and J lost 5 bases, with 21 bases between them. The CDR3 length is 16 residues. CDR1 MNHEY and CDR2 SMNVEV come from the germline V gene (reference sequence). This CDR3 reads CASSPRTASPGTEAFF. The CDR3 nucleotides read TGTGCCAGCAGTCCGCGGACAGCCAGCCCGGGTACTGAAGCTTTCTTT.

The V and J genes are TRBV6-1 and TRBJ1-1; a possible D gene is TRBD1 (6 bases). CDR1 and CDR2 (germline): MNHNS, SASEGT. CDR3 length: 14 residues. V was pared by 3 bases and J by 6 bases, with 14 bases between. The CDR3 reads CASSDPTGRSEAFF. The CDR3 coding sequence is TGTGCCAGCAGTGACCCGACAGGTCGTTCTGAAGCTTTCTTT.

The chain combines TRBV29-1 with TRBJ2-7; 8 positions agree with TRBD2. Germline lookup yields CDR1 SQVTM and CDR2 ANQGSEA. J gave up 3 bases and V 7 bases, and 17 bases lay outside the gene matches. The CDR3 length is 16 residues. CDR3 region: CSAAGLVDLSGYEQYF. In nucleotides, the CDR3 is TGCAGCGCCGCGGGACTAGTGGATTTGTCCGGCTACGAGCAGTACTTC.

The chain couples TRBV7-2 to TRBJ1-3; 10 bases line up with TRBD1. CDR1 is SGHTA, CDR2 FQGNSA, per germline. Germline trimming cut 6 bases from V and 8 bases from J; bases unmatched to any gene: 7. The CDR3 extends over 14 amino acids. This CDR3 is CASSRDRGLYTIYF. The DNA of the CDR3 is TGTGCCAGCAGTCGAGACAGGGGGCTTTACACCATATATTTT.

The J gene is TRBJ1-1, the V gene TRBV25-1; weak D call: TRBD1 (5 bases). The CDR3 contains 11 residues. Trimming removed 4 bases at V and 12 bases at J, with 12 bases between. The germline CDR1 and CDR2 sequences are MGHDK and SYGVNS. The CDR3: CASSVVGTTFF. Here the CDR3 DNA reads TGTGCCAGCAGTGTGGTGGGGACGACTTTCTTT.